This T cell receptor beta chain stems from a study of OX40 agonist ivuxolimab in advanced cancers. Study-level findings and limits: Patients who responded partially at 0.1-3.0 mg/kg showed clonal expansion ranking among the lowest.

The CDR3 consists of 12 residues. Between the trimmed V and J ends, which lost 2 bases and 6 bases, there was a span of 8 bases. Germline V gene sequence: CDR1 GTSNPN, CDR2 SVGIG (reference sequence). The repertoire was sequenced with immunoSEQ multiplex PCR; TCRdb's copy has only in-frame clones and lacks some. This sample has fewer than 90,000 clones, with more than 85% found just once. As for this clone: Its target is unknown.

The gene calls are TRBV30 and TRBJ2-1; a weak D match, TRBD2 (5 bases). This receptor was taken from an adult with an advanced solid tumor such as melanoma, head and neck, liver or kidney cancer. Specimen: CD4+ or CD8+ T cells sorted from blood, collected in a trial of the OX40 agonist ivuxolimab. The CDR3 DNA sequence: TGTGCCTGGAGTATTGGGAGCAATGAGCAGTTCTTC. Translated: CAWSIGSNEQFF.